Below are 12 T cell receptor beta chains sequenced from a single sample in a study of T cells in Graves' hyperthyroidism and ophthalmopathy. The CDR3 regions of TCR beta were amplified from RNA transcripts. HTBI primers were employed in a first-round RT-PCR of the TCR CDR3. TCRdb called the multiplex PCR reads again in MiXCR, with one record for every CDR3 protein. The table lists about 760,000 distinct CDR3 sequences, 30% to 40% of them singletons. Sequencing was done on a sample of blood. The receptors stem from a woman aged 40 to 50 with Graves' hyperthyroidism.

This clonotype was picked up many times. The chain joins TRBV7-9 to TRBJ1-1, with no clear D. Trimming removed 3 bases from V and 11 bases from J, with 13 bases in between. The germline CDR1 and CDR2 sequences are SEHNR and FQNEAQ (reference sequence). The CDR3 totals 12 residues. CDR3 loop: CASSLGYSEAFF. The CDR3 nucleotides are TGTGCCAGCAGCTTGGGCTACTCAGAGGCTTTCTTT.

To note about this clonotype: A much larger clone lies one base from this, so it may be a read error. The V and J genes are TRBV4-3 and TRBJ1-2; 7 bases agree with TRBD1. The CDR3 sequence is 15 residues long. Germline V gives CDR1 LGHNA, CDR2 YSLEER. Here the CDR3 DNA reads TGCGTCAGCAGCCAAGATCTGGGACAGCTATATGGCTACACCTTC. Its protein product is CVSSQDLGQLYGYTF.

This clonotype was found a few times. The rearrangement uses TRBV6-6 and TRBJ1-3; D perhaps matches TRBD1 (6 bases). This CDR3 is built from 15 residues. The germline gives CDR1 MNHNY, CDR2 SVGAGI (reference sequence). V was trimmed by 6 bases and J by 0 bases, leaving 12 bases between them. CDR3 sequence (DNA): TGTGCCAGCAGCCTACGGGACACCTCTGGAAACACCATATATTTT. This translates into CASSLRDTSGNTIYF.

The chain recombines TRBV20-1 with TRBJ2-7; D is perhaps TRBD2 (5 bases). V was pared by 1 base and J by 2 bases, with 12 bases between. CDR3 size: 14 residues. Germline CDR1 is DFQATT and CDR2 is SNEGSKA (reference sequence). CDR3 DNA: TGCAGTGCTAGAGCAGAGCGGAGCCCCTACGAGCAGTACTTC. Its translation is CSARAERSPYEQYF.

CDR3 sequence reads: CASSEGGDYYGYTF. The DNA of the CDR3 is TGTGCCAGCAGTGAAGGTGGGGATTACTATGGCTACACCTTC. This rearrangement joins TRBV25-1 to TRBJ1-2; D uncertain. V lost 2 bases to trimming and J lost 3 bases, with 10 bases between them. The CDR3 sequence is 14 residues long. Per germline, CDR1 MGHDK and CDR2 SYGVNS.

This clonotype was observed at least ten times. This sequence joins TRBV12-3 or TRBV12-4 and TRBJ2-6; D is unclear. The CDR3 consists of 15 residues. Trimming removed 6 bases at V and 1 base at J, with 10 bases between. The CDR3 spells CASSSSQSGANVLTF. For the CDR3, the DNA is TGTGCCAGCAGCAGCTCCCAATCTGGGGCCAACGTCCTGACTTTC.

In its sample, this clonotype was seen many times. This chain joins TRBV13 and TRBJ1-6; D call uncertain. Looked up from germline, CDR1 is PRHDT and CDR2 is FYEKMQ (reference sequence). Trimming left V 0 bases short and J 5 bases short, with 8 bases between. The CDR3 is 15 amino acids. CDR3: CASSLGTGNNSPLHF. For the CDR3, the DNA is TGTGCCAGCAGCTTAGGAACGGGGAATAATTCACCCCTCCACTTT.

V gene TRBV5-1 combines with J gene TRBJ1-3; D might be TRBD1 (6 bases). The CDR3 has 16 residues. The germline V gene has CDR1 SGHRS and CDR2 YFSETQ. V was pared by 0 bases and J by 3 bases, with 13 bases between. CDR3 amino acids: CASSLAGTSYGNTIYF. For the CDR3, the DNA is TGCGCCAGCAGCTTGGCGGGGACAAGCTATGGAAACACCATATATTTT.

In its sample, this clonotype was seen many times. CDR3 nucleotide sequence: TGTGCCAGCAGTACGACAGGGGGCGCCTCTGGAAACACCATATATTTT. Translation gives CASSTTGGASGNTIYF. This rearrangement joins TRBV2 to TRBJ1-3; the match to TRBD1 covers 10 bases. J gave up 0 bases and V 5 bases, and 4 bases lay outside the gene matches. This CDR3 region has 16 residues. From germline, CDR1 is SNHLY and CDR2 FYNNEI.

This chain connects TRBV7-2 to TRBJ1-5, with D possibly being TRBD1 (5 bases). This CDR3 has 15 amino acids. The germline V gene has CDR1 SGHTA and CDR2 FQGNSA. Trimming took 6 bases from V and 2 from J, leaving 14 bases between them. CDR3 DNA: TGTGCCAGCAGTGTTTTGGGGGGGGGCAATCAGCCCCAGCATTTT. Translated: CASSVLGGGNQPQHF.

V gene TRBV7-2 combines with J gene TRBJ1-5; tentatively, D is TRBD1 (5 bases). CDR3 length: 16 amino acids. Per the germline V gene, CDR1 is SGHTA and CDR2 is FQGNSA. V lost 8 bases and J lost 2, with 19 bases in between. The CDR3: CASSGGARYGNQPQHF. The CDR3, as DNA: TGTGCCAGCTCTGGCGGGGCTCGCTACGGCAATCAGCCCCAGCATTTT.

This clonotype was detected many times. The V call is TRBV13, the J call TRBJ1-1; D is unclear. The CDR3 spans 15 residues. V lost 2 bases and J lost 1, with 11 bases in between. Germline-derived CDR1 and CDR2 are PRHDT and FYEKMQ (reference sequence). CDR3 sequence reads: CASSLNAWRNTEAFF. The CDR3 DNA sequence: TGTGCCAGCAGCTTAAATGCTTGGCGGAACACTGAAGCTTTCTTT. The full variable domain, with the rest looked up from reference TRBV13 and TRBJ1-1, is AAGVIQSPRHLIKEKRETATLKCYPIPRHDTVYWYQQGPGQDPQFLISFYEKMQSDKGSIPDRFSAQQFSDYHSELNMSSLELGDSALYFCASSLNAWRNTEAFFGQGTRLTVV.